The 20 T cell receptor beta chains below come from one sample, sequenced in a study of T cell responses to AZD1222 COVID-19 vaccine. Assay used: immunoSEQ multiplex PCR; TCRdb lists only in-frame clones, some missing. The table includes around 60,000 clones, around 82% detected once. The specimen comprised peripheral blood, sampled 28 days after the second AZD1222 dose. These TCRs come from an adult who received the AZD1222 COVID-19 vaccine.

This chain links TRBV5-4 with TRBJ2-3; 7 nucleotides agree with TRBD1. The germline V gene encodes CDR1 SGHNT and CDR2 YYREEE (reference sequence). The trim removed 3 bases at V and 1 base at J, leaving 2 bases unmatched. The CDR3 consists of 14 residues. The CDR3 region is CASSSGQGTDTQYF. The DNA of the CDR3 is TGTGCCAGCAGCTCTGGACAGGGCACAGATACGCAGTATTTT.

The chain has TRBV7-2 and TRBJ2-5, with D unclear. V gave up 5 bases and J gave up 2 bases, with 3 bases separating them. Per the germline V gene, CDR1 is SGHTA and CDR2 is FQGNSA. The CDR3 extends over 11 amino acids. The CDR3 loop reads CASSLQETQYF. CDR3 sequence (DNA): TGTGCCAGCAGCCTACAAGAGACCCAGTACTTC.

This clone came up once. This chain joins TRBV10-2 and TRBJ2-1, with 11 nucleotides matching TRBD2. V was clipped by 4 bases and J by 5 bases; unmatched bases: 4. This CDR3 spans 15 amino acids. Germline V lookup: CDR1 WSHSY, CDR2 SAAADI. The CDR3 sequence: CASSVRLAGHNEQFF. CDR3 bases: TGCGCCAGCAGTGTAAGACTAGCGGGGCACAATGAGCAGTTCTTC.

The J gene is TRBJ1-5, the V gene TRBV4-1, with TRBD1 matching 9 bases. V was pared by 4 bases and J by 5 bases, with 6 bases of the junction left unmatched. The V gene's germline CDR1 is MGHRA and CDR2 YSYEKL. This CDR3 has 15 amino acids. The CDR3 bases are TGCGCCAGCAGCCTTTGGACAGGGGCTGATCAGCCCCAGCATTTT. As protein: CASSLWTGADQPQHF.

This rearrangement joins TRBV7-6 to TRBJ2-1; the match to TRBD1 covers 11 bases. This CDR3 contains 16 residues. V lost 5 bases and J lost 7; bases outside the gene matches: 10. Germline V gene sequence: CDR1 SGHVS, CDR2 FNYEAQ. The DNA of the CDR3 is TGTGCCAGCAGCCAAAGACCGGGACAGGGGGGAAATGAGCAGTTCTTC. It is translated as CASSQRPGQGGNEQFF.

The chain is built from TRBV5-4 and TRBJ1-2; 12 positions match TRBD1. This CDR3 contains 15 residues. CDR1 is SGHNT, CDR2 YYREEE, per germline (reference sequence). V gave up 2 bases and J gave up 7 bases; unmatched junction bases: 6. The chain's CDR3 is CASSFGTGGMSGYTF. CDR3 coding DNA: TGTGCCAGCAGCTTTGGGACAGGGGGCATGAGTGGCTACACCTTC.

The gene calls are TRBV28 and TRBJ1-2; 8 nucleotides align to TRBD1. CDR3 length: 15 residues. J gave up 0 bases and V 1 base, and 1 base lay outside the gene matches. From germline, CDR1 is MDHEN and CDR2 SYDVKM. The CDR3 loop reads CASSLSGGTNYGYTF. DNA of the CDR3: TGTGCCAGCAGTTTATCAGGGGGCACTAACTATGGCTACACCTTC.

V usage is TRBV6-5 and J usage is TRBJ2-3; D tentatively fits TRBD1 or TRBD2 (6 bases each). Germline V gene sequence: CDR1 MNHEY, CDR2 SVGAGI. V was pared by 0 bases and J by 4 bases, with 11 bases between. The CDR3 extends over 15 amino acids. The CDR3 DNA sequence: TGTGCCAGCAGTTACTCAGGGGGGAGTGCAGATACGCAGTATTTT. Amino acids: CASSYSGGSADTQYF.

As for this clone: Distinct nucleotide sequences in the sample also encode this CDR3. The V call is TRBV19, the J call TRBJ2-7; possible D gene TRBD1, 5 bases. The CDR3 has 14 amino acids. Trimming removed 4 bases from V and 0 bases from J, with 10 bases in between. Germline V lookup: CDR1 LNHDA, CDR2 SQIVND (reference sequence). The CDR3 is CASSTGTGSYEQYF. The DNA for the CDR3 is TGTGCCAGTAGTACCGGTACAGGCTCCTACGAGCAGTACTTC. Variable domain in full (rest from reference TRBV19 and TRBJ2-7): DGGITQSPKYLFRKEGQNVTLSCEQNLNHDAMYWYRQDPGQGLRLIYYSQIVNDFQKGDIAEGYSVSREKKESFPLTVTSAQKNPTAFYLCASSTGTGSYEQYFGPGTRLTVT.

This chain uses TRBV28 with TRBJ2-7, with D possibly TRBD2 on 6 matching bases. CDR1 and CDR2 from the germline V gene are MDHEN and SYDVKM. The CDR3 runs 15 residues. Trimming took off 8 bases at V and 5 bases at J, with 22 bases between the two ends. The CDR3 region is CASGYPSETAHEQYF. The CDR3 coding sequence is TGTGCCAGCGGATACCCTAGCGAGACTGCCCACGAGCAGTACTTC.

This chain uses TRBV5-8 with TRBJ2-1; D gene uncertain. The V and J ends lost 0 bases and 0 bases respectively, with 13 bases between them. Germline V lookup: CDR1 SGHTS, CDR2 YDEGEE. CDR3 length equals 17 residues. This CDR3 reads CASSLAIFTVSYNEQFF. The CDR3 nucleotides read TGTGCCAGCAGCTTGGCCATTTTTACAGTCTCCTACAATGAGCAGTTCTTC.

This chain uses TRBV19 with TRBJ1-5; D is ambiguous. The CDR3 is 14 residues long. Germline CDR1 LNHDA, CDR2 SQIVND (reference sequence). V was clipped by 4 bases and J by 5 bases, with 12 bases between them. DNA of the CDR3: TGTGCCAGTAGTAACTACTACCTTGATCAGCCCCAGCATTTT. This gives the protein CASSNYYLDQPQHF.

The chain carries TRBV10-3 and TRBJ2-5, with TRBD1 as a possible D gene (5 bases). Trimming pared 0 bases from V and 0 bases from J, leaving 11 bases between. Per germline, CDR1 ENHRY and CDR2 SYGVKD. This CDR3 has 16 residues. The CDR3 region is CAISESGLGYQETQYF. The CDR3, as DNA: TGTGCCATCAGTGAGTCGGGGCTGGGGTACCAAGAGACCCAGTACTTC.

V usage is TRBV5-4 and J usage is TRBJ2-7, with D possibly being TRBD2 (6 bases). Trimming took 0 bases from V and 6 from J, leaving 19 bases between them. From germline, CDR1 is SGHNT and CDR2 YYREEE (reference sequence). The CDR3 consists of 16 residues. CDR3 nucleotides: TGTGCCAGCAGCTTGGGGAGGGAGACCGGGCTGGCCGAGCAGTACTTC. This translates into CASSLGRETGLAEQYF.

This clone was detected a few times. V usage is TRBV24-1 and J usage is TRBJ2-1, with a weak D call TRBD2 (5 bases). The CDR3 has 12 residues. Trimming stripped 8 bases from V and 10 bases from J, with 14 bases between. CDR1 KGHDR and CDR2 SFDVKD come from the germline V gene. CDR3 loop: CATKGISGEQFF. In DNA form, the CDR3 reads TGTGCCACCAAAGGGATCTCGGGGGAGCAGTTCTTC.

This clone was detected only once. The chain's CDR3 is CASSQVFGTNNSPLHF. The CDR3 DNA is TGTGCCAGCAGCCAAGTTTTTGGGACAAATAATTCACCCCTCCACTTT. The genes are TRBV14 and TRBJ1-6; the D gene is possibly TRBD1 (6 bases). V lost 1 base and J lost 5, with 12 bases in between. CDR3 length: 16 residues. The germline V gene has CDR1 SGHDN and CDR2 FVKESK. The full variable domain, its missing parts supplied by reference TRBV14 and TRBJ1-6, is EAGVTQFPSHSVIEKGQTVTLRCDPISGHDNLYWYRRVMGKEIKFLLHFVKESKQDESGMPNNRFLAERTGGTYSTLKVQPAELEDSGVYFCASSQVFGTNNSPLHFGNGTRLTVT.

CDR3 DNA: TGTGCCAGCAGTGAAACAGGGTTACGTTCACCCCTCCACTTT. Protein product: CASSETGLRSPLHF. The V call is TRBV2, the J call TRBJ1-6; D may be TRBD1 (6 bases). Germline V lookup: CDR1 SNHLY, CDR2 FYNNEI. Trimming pared 2 bases from V and 9 bases from J, leaving 11 bases between. The CDR3 is 14 amino acids.

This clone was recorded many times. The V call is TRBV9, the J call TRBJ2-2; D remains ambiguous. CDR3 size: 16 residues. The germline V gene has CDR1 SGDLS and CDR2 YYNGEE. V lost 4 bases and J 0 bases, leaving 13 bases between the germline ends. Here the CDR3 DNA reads TGTGCCAGCAGCCCTCCAGACATCCCGAACACCGGGGAGCTGTTTTTT. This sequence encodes CASSPPDIPNTGELFF.

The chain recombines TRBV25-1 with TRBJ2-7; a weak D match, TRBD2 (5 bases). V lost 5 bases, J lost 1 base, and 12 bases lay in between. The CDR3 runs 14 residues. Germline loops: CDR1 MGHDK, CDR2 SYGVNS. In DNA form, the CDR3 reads TGTGCCAGCAGTAGCGGACGGGCTTCCTACGAGCAGTACTTC. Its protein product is CASSSGRASYEQYF.

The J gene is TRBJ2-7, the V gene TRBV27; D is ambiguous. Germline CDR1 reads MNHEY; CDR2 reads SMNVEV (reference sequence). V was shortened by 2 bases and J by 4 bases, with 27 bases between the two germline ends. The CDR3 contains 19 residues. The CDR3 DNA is TGTGCCAGCAGTTTAAAGGGCAGAGGTGTCTACGCCCAAAATTACGAGCAGTACTTC. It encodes CASSLKGRGVYAQNYEQYF.